Shown below are 10 T cell receptor beta chains from a single sample sequenced in a study of cytomegalovirus exposure and HLA in healthy donors. 60 Vbeta and 13 Jbeta primers were used in PCR. Profiling relied on immunoSEQ multiplex PCR, and the TCRdb table lists in-frame clones only, not all of them. The sample has fewer than 150,000 clones; 60% to 80% are singletons. The material sequenced was PBMCs. Receptors were obtained from a woman aged 45-65 years in good health and CMV-seronegative.

This chain connects TRBV28 to TRBJ2-2; D unclear. Germline V gene sequence: CDR1 MDHEN, CDR2 SYDVKM. V was cut by 2 bases and J by 2 bases, with 6 bases left in between. This CDR3 contains 14 residues. As DNA, the CDR3 is TGTGCCAGCAGTTTAGGCACCAACACCGGGGAGCTGTTTTTT. Protein sequence: CASSLGTNTGELFF.

This chain uses TRBV6-1 with TRBJ1-5; D perhaps matches TRBD1 (6 bases). CDR1 and CDR2 (germline): MNHNS, SASEGT. The germline V and J ends were trimmed by 6 bases and 3 bases, with 9 bases remaining between them. The CDR3 consists of 13 residues. This CDR3 is CASRGQFNQPQHF. CDR3 nucleotides: TGTGCCAGCAGAGGACAGTTCAATCAGCCCCAGCATTTT.

The chain couples TRBV5-4 to TRBJ2-2, with 7 bases lining up with TRBD2. CDR1 is SGHNT and CDR2 is YYREEE in the germline V gene (reference sequence). J gave up 7 bases and V 4 bases, and 7 bases lay outside the gene matches. The CDR3 contains 14 residues. This CDR3 is CASSVGPSGGELFF. CDR3 nucleotides: TGTGCCAGCAGCGTAGGACCTAGCGGCGGGGAGCTGTTTTTT.

This clone has only a few counts. The rearrangement joins TRBV27 to TRBJ1-2; no clear D gene. This CDR3 comprises 14 residues. Trimming took off 0 bases at V and 4 bases at J, with 9 bases between the two ends. From germline, CDR1 is MNHEY and CDR2 SMNVEV (reference sequence). The chain's CDR3 is CASSLSPGVYGYTF. CDR3 nucleotides: TGTGCCAGCAGTTTATCCCCCGGGGTCTATGGCTACACCTTC.

The rearrangement links TRBV2 to TRBJ1-1, with D tentatively TRBD1 (5 bases). The germline CDR1 and CDR2 sequences are SNHLY and FYNNEI. This CDR3 has 12 residues. V lost 7 bases and J 7 bases, leaving 13 bases between the germline ends. DNA for the CDR3: TGTGCCAGCAAGATGGGGCTTGTTGAAGCTTTCTTT. It yields the protein CASKMGLVEAFF.

The CDR3 nucleotides are TGTGCCAGCAGACCAGGGGTTGGTCAGCCCCAGCATTTT. Its translation is CASRPGVGQPQHF. The gene calls are TRBV6-6 and TRBJ1-5, with TRBD1 as a possible D gene (6 bases). This CDR3 spans 13 amino acids. The ends were cut back, 6 bases at V and 6 bases at J, with 12 bases in the middle. Germline V gene lookup returns CDR1 MNHNY and CDR2 SVGAGI (reference sequence).

This clone was seen a handful of times. The chain couples TRBV2 to TRBJ1-4; perhaps TRBD1 as D (5 bases). CDR3 length: 15 residues. CDR1 SNHLY and CDR2 FYNNEI come from the germline V gene. V lost 1 base, J lost 4 bases, and 10 bases lay in between. This chain's CDR3 is CASSEGVGDNEKLFF. CDR3 bases: TGTGCCAGCAGTGAAGGAGTAGGGGATAATGAAAAACTGTTTTTT.

Written as DNA, the CDR3 is TGTGCCAGCAGTTCATACCAGGGATACACCGGGGAGCTGTTTTTT. It specifies CASSSYQGYTGELFF. The chain has TRBV28 and TRBJ2-2; D is possibly TRBD1 (5 bases). Trimming left V 4 bases short and J 3 bases short, with 12 bases between. Germline V gives CDR1 MDHEN, CDR2 SYDVKM. This CDR3 is 15 amino acids long.

This rearrangement joins TRBV1 to TRBJ2-1; no DNA check was done on the table's D call, TRBD2. TRBV1 is termed a pseudogene. The CDR3 is 12 amino acids. The CDR3 here is CTSSPVDNEQFF. CDR3 coding DNA: TGCACCAGCAGCCCCGTAGACAATGAGCAGTTCTTC.

The V call is TRBV2, the J call TRBJ1-1; D may be TRBD1 (5 bases). The V gene lost 0 bases and the J gene lost 5 bases, with 16 bases spanning the gap. Germline V gene data show CDR1 as SNHLY and CDR2 as FYNNEI. The CDR3 loop spans 16 amino acids. Here the CDR3 reads CASSEALGGVGTEAFF. The CDR3 DNA is TGTGCCAGCAGTGAAGCGCTGGGGGGGGTAGGAACTGAAGCTTTCTTT.